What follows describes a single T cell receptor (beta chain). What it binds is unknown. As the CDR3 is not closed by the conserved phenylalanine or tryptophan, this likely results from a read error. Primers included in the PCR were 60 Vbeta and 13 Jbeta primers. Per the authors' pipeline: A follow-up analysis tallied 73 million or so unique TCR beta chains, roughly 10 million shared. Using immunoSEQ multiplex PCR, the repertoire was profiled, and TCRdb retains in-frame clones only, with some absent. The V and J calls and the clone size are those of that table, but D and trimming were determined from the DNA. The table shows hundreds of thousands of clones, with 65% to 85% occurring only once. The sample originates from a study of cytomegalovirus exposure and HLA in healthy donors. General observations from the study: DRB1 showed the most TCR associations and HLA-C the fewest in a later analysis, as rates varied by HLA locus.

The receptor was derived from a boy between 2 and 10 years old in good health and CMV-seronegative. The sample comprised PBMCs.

CDR3 DNA sequence: TGTGCCATCAGTGTGACAGGCCCCAGCTATGGCTACACCTCC. Amino acids: CAISVTGPSYGYTS. The V call is TRBV10-3, the J call TRBJ1-2; TRBD1 is a possible D gene (6 bases). Germline V gene data show CDR1 as ENHRY and CDR2 as SYGVKD. The CDR3 runs 14 residues. V was pared by 4 bases and J by 4 bases, with 13 bases between.